Below, one TCR beta chain is given with its context. The record originates from a study of control samples from healthy donors and cancer patients. The protocol was immunoSEQ multiplex PCR, while the TCRdb copy is restricted to in-frame clones and leaves out a portion. The sample consists of fewer than 200,000 clones, 80% to 90% of them appearing once. The source is a woman aged 25 to 45 in good health. Source material: blood.

CDR3 protein: CASLGFGGSSYEQYF. The CDR3, as DNA: TGTGCCAGCCTGGGGTTCGGCGGCAGCTCCTACGAGCAGTACTTC. The V gene is TRBV6-5, the J gene TRBJ2-7; D is uncertain. V was shortened by 8 bases and J by 0 bases, with 17 bases between the two germline ends. The CDR3 spans 15 residues. Germline-derived CDR1 and CDR2 are MNHEY and SVGAGI.